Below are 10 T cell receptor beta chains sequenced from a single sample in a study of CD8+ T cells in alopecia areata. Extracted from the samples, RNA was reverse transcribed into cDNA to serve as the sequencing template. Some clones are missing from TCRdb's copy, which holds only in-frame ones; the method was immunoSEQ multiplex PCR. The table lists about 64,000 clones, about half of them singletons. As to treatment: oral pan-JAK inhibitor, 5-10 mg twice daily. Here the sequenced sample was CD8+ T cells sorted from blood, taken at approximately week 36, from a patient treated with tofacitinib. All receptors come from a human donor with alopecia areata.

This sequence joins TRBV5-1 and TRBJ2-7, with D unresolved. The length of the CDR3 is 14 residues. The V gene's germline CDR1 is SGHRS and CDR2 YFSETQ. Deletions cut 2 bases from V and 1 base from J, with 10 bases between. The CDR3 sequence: CASSLPDGSYEQYF. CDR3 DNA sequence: TGCGCCAGCAGCTTACCGGACGGGTCCTACGAGCAGTACTTC.

The CDR3 sequence is CASRGALASEETQYF. CDR3 DNA: TGTGCCAGCAGAGGGGCCCTGGCCTCGGAAGAGACCCAGTACTTC. The V call is TRBV6-6, the J call TRBJ2-5; D perhaps matches TRBD1 (5 bases). The CDR3 has 15 amino acids. V dropped 6 bases and J dropped 3 bases, with 17 bases sitting between them. The V gene's germline CDR1 is MNHNY and CDR2 SVGAGI (reference sequence).

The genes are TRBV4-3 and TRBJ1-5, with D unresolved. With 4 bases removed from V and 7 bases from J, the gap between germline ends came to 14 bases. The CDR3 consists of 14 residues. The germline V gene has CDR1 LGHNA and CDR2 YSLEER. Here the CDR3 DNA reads TGCGCCAGCAGCCCCGGAGGCGCGGGACAGCCCCAGCATTTT. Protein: CASSPGGAGQPQHF.

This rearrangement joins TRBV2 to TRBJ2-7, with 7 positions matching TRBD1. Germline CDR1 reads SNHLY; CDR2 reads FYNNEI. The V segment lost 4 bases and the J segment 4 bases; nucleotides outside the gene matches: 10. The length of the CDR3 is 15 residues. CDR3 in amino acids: CASSALQGSAYEQYF. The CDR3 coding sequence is TGTGCCAGCAGTGCCCTACAGGGGTCGGCTTACGAGCAGTACTTC. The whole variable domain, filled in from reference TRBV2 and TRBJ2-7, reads EPEVTQTPSHQVTQMGQEVILRCVPISNHLYFYWYRQILGQKVEFLVSFYNNEISEKSEIFDDQFSVERPDGSNFTLKIRSTKLEDSAMYFCASSALQGSAYEQYFGPGTRLTVT.

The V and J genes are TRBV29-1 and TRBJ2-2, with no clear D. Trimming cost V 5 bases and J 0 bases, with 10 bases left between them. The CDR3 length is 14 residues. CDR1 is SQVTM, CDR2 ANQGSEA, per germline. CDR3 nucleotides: TGCAGCGTTCACAGACTCGCGAACACCGGGGAGCTGTTTTTT. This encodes CSVHRLANTGELFF.

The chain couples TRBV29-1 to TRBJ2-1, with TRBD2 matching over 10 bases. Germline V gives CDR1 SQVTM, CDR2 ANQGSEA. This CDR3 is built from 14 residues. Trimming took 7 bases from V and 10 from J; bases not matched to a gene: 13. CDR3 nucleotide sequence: TGCAGCGGGCTCGGGCTAGCGGGGGTTGGGGAGCAGTTCTTC. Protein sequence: CSGLGLAGVGEQFF.

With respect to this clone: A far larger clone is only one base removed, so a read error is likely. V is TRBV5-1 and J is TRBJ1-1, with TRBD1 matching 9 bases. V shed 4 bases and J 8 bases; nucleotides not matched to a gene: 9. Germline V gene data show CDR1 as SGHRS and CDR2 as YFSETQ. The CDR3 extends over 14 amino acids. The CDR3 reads CASSLLTGGREAFF. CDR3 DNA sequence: TGCGCCAGCAGCCTCCTGACAGGGGGTAGGGAAGCTTTCTTT.

The CDR3 protein is CASSELATNEQFF. The CDR3, as DNA: TGCGCCAGCAGTGAGTTAGCTACCAATGAGCAGTTCTTC. This chain joins TRBV10-2 and TRBJ2-1; D is uncertain. The germline gives CDR1 WSHSY, CDR2 SAAADI. The CDR3 is 13 amino acids. Trimming cost V 1 base and J 6 bases, with 7 bases left between them.

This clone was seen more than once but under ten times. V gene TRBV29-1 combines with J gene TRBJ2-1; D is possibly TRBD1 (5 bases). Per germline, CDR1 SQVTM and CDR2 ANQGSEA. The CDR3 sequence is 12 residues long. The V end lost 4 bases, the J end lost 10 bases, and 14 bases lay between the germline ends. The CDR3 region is CSVVGLLQEQFF. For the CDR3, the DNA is TGCAGCGTTGTGGGGCTCCTCCAGGAGCAGTTCTTC.

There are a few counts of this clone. In DNA, the CDR3 is TGTGCCTGGAGTGTGATAATCTCGGAGACCCAGTACTTC. Amino acids: CAWSVIISETQYF. The chain is built from TRBV30 and TRBJ2-5; D ambiguous. The germline V gene has CDR1 GTSNPN and CDR2 SVGIG (reference sequence). The CDR3 loop spans 13 amino acids. V was clipped by 0 bases and J by 5 bases, with 10 bases between them.